This T cell receptor (beta chain) was captured by sequencing in a study of control samples from healthy donors and cancer patients. The data were produced by immunoSEQ multiplex PCR, yet TCRdb's version contains in-frame clones alone and is incomplete. In the table there are around 42,000 clones, around four fifths of which are singletons. V dropped 4 bases and J dropped 7; count of bases not matched to a gene: 4. This CDR3 comprises 14 residues. Germline values: CDR1 KGHSH, CDR2 LQKENI. The sequenced material came from blood. The receptor was isolated from a man in his fifties or sixties in good health. The chain links TRBV18 to TRBJ1-6; 7 positions match TRBD1. The CDR3 here is CASSRGQTNSPLHF. The CDR3 DNA reads TGTGCCAGCTCACGGGGACAGACCAATTCACCCCTCCACTTT.